The clone carrying this T cell receptor beta chain was picked up a small number of times. The target antigen is unknown. Both 60 Vbeta primers and 13 Jbeta primers went into the PCR. Assay used: immunoSEQ multiplex PCR; TCRdb lists only in-frame clones, some missing. The sample records approximately 160,000 clones, 68% being singletons. This CDR3 is 15 amino acids long. Germline values: CDR1 MNHNY, CDR2 SVGAGI (reference sequence). V dropped 4 bases and J dropped 0 bases, with 10 bases sitting between them. This sample is drawn from a study of cytomegalovirus exposure and HLA in healthy donors. Notes on the study in general: Reportedly, TCR beta sequences accurately predicted HLA-A and HLA-B alleles in most subjects.

The receptor's source is a woman between 40 and 55 years old in good health and CMV-seropositive. Sequenced input: PBMCs. This chain joins TRBV6-6 and TRBJ1-3; D may be TRBD1 (6 bases). This CDR3 is CASSSDRSSGNTIYF. The CDR3 coding sequence is TGTGCCAGCAGTTCCGACAGGAGCTCTGGAAACACCATATATTTT.